This T cell receptor beta chain was recovered during a study of CD8+CD57+ T cells in acquired aplastic anemia. At the level of the study: CD4+ cells from healthy donors averaged roughly 11 million reads. Study-wide findings and caveats: Levels of CD8+ Simpson's diversity were not significantly distinct in patients versus controls.

In the case of this clonotype: Antigen specificity is unknown.

The germline CDR1 and CDR2 sequences are SGHTA and FQGNSA. This CDR3 region has 16 residues. V was shortened by 4 bases and J by 7 bases, with 22 bases between the two germline ends. Investigators profiled TCR beta VDJ and CDR3 from genomic DNA template. Each CDR3 protein is one row after TCRdb ran MiXCR on the reads. The table lists 400,000 to 500,000 distinct CDR3 sequences, approximately 70% of them singletons, with 3.5% to 4.5% in the top ten. The sequenced sample was sorted CD4+, CD8+, or CD8+CD57+ T cells (not recorded which) from PBMCs. The TCR originated in a human donor in good health, serving as a control. The V call is TRBV7-2, the J call TRBJ1-2; D is ambiguous. CDR3 bases: TGTGCCAGCAGCTACGCTAGGAGAGAGGAGGACTTTGGCTACACCTTC. The encoded protein is CASSYARREEDFGYTF.